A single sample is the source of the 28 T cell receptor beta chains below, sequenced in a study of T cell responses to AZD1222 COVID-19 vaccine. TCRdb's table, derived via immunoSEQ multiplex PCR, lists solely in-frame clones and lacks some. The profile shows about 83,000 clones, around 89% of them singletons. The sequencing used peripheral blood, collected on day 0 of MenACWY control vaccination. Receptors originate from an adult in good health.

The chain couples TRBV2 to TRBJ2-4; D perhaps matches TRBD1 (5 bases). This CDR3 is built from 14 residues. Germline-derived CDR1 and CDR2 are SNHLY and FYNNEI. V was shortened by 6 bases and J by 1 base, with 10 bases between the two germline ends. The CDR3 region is CASSDRIAKNIQYF. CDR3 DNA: TGTGCCAGCAGCGACAGAATTGCCAAAAACATTCAGTACTTC.

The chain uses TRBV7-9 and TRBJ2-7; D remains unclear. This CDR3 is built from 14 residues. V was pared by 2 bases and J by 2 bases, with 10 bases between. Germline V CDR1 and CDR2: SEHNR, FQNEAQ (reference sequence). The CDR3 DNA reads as TGTGCCAGCAGCTTAACGGATGGAACCTACGAGCAGTACTTC. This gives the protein CASSLTDGTYEQYF.

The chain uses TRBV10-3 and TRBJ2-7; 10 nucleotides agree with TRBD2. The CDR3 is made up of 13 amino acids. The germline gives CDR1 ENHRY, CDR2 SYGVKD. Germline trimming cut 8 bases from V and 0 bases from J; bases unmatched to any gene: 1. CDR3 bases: TGTGCCATCCAGCGGGAGGGCTCCTACGAGCAGTACTTC. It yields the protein CAIQREGSYEQYF.

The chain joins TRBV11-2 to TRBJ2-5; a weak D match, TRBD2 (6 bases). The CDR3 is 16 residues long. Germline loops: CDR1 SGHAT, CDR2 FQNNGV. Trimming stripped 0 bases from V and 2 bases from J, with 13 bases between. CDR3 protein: CASSLDLSGPQETQYF. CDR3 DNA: TGTGCCAGCAGCTTAGATCTTAGCGGACCTCAAGAGACCCAGTACTTC.

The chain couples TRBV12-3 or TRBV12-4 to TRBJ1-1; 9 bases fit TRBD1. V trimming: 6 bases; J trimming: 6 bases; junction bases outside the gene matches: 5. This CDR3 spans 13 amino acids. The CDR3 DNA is TGTGCCAGCAGGGGACAGGGCGAGGCTGAAGCTTTCTTT. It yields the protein CASRGQGEAEAFF.

The CDR3 DNA sequence: TGTGCCAGCAGGCTCCGGGACAGGGCCTACAATGAGCAGTTCTTC. Translated, it gives CASRLRDRAYNEQFF. This rearrangement joins TRBV27 to TRBJ2-1; 9 nucleotides align to TRBD1. The junction had 5 bases not matched to a gene; V was cut back by 6 bases and J by 2 bases. Looked up from germline, CDR1 is MNHEY and CDR2 is SMNVEV (reference sequence). The CDR3 is made up of 15 amino acids.

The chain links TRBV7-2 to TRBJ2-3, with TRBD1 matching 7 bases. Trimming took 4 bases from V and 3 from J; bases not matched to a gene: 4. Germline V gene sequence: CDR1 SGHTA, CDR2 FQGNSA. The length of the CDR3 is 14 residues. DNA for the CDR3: TGTGCCAGCAGCTCTCCACAGGGGACAGATACGCAGTATTTT. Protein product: CASSSPQGTDTQYF.

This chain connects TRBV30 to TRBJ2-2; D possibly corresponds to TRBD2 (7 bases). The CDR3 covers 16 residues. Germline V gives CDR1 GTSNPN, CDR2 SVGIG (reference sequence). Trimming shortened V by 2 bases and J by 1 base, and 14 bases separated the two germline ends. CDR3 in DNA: TGTGCCTGGAGTAGGGCGGGGGCCCGGAACACCGGGGAGCTGTTTTTT. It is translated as CAWSRAGARNTGELFF.

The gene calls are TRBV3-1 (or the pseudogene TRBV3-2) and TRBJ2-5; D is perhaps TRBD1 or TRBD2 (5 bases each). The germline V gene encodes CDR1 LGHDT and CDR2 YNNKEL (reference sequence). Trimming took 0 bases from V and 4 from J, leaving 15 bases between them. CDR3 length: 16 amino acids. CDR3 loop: CASSQEVGTKGETQYF. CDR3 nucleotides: TGTGCCAGCAGCCAAGAAGTAGGGACGAAGGGAGAGACCCAGTACTTC.

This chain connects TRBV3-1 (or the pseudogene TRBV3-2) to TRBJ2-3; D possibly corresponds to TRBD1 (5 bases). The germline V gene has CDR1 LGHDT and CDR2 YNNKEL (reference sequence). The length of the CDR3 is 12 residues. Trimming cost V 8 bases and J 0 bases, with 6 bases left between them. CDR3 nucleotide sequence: TGTGCCAGCCGACAGAGCACAGATACGCAGTATTTT. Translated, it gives CASRQSTDTQYF.

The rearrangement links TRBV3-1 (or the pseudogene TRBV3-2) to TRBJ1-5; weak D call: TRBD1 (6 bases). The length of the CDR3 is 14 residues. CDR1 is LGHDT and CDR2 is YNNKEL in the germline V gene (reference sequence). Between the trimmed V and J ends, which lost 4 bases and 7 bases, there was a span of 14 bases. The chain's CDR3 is CASSLLGAGQPQHF. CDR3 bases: TGTGCCAGCAGCCTATTGGGGGCTGGGCAGCCCCAGCATTTT.

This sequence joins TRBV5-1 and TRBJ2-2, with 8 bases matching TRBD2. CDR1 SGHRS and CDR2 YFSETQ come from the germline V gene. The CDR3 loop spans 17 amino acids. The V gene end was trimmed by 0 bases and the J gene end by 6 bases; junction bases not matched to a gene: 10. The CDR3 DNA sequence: TGCGCCAGCAGCTTGGTGTCGTACGGGAGGGCCGCCGGGGAGCTGTTTTTT. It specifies CASSLVSYGRAAGELFF. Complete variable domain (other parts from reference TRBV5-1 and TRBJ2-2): KAGVTQTPRYLIKTRGQQVTLSCSPISGHRSVSWYQQTPGQGLQFLFEYFSETQRNKGNFPGRFSGRQFSNSRSEMNVSTLELGDSALYLCASSLVSYGRAAGELFFGEGSRLTVL.

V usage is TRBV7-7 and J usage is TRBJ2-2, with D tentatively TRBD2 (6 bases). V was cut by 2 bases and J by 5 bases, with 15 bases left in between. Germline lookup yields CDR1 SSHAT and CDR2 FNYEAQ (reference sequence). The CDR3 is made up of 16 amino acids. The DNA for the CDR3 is TGTGCCAGCAGCTTACACGGGAGTACGGGAACCGGGGAGCTGTTTTTT. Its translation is CASSLHGSTGTGELFF. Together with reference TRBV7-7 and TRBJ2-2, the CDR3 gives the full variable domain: GAGVSQSPRYKVTKRGQDVTLRCDPISSHATLYWYQQALGQGPEFLTYFNYEAQPDKSGLPSDRFSAERPEGSISTLTIQRTEQRDSAMYRCASSLHGSTGTGELFFGEGSRLTVL.

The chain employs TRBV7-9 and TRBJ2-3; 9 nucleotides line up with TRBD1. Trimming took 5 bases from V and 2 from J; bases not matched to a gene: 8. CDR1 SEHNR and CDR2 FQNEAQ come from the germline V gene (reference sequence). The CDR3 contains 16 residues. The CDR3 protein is CASSASGQGYTDTQYF. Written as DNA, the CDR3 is TGTGCCAGCAGCGCCTCGGGACAGGGATACACAGATACGCAGTATTTT.

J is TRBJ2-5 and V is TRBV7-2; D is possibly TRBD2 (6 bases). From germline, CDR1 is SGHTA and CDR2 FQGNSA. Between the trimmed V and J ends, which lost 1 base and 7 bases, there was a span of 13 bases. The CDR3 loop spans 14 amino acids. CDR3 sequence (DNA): TGTGCCAGCAGCTTAGAGCGGGCCGGGGGGACCCAGTACTTC. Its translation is CASSLERAGGTQYF.

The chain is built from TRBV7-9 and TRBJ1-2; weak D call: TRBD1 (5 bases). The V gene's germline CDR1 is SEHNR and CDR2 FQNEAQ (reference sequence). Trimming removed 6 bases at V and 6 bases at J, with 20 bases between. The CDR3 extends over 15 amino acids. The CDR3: CASSYTEGTWDGYTF. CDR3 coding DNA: TGTGCCAGCAGTTACACCGAGGGGACGTGGGATGGCTACACCTTC.

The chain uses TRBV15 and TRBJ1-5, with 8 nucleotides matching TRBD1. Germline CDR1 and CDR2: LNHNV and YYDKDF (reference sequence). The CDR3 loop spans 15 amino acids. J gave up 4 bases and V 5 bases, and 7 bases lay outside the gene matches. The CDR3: CATSLGTGQNQPQHF. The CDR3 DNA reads TGTGCCACCAGCCTCGGGACAGGCCAAAATCAGCCCCAGCATTTT.

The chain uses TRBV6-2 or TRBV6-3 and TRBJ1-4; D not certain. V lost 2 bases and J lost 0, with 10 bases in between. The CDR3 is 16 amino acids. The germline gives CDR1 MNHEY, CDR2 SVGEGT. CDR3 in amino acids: CASSYGPEATNEKLFF. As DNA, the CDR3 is TGTGCCAGCAGTTACGGACCCGAGGCAACTAATGAAAAACTGTTTTTT.

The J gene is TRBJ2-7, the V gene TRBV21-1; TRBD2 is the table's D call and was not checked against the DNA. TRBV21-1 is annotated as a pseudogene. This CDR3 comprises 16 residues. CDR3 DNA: TGTGCCAGCATCGAAGGGAGCGGGACACGAACCTACGAGCAGTACTTC. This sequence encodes CASIEGSGTRTYEQYF.

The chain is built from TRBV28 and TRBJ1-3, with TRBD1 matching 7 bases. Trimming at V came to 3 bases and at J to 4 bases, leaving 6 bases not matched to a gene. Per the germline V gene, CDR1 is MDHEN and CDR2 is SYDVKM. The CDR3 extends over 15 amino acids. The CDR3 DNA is TGTGCCAGCAGTTTGGAGGGGGCAATCGGAAACACCATATATTTT. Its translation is CASSLEGAIGNTIYF.

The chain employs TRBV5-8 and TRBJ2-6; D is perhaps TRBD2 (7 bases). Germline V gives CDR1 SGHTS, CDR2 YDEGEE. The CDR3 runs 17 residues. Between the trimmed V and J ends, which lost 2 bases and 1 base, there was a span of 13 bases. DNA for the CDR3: TGTGCCAGCAGCTTCCGGGGGGCGCGGTCTGGGGCCAACGTCCTGACTTTC. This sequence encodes CASSFRGARSGANVLTF. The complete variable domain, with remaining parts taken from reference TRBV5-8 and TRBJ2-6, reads EAGVTQSPTHLIKTRGQQATLRCSPISGHTSVYWYQQALGLGLQFLLWYDEGEERNRGNFPPRFSGRQFPNYSSELNVNALELEDSALYLCASSFRGARSGANVLTFGAGSRLTVL.

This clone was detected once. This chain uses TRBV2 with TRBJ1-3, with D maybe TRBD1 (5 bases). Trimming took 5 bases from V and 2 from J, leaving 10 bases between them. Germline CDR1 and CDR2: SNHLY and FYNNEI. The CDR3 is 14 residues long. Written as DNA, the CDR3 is TGTGCCAGCAGTTCTCAGGGTACTGGAAACACCATATATTTT. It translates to CASSSQGTGNTIYF.

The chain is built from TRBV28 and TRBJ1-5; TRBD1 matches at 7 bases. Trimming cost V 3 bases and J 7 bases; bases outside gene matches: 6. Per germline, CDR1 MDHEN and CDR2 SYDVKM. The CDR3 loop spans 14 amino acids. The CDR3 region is CASSFGRGIQPQHF. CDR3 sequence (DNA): TGTGCCAGCAGTTTCGGCAGGGGGATACAGCCCCAGCATTTT.

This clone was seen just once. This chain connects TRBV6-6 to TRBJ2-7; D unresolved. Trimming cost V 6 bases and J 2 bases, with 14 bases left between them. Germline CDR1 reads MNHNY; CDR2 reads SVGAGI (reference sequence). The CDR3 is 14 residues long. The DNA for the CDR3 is TGTGCCAGCAGCTCGCTCGCGGATACCTACGAGCAGTACTTC. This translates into CASSSLADTYEQYF.

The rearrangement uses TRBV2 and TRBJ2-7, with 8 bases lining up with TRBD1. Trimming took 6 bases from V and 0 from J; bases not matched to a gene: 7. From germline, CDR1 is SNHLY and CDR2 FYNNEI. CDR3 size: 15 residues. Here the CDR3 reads CASRARTGISYEQYF. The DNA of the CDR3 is TGTGCCAGCAGAGCCAGGACAGGGATCTCCTACGAGCAGTACTTC. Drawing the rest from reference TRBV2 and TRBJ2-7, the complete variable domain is EPEVTQTPSHQVTQMGQEVILRCVPISNHLYFYWYRQILGQKVEFLVSFYNNEISEKSEIFDDQFSVERPDGSNFTLKIRSTKLEDSAMYFCASRARTGISYEQYFGPGTRLTVT.

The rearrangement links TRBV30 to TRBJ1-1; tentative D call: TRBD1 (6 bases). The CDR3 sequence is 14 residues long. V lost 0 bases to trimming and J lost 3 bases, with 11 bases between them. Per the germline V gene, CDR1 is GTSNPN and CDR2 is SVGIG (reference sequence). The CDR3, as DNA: TGTGCCTGGAGTGTAGACAGGTTCCACACTGAAGCTTTCTTT. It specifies CAWSVDRFHTEAFF.

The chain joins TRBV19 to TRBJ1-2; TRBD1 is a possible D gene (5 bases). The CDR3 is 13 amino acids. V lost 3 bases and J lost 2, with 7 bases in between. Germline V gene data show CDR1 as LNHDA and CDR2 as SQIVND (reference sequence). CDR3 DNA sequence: TGTGCCAGTAGTATCGACAGCAACTATGGCTACACCTTC. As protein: CASSIDSNYGYTF. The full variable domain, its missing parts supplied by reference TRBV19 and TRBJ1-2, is DGGITQSPKYLFRKEGQNVTLSCEQNLNHDAMYWYRQDPGQGLRLIYYSQIVNDFQKGDIAEGYSVSREKKESFPLTVTSAQKNPTAFYLCASSIDSNYGYTFGSGTRLTVV.

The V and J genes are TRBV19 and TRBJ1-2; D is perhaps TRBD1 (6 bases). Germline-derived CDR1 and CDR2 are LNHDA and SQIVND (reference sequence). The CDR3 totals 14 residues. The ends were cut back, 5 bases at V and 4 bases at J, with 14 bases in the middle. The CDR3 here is CASSFRGTFYGYTF. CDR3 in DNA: TGTGCCAGTAGTTTTAGGGGGACTTTCTATGGCTACACCTTC.